Listed below are T cell receptor beta chains from one sample, sequenced in a study of T cell repertoires in cytomegalovirus infection. TCRdb re-derived calls from the reads in MiXCR, one entry per CDR3 protein. The profile shows 450,000 to 600,000 distinct CDR3 sequences, about 11% of them singletons. Sequencing input: PBMCs. The receptor source for this set is a human donor in good health (CMV status not recorded). Some clones in this sample may be carry-over from other donors' samples. Both conserved end residues are part of each CDR3. Each record gives: clone size, D gene, V gene, J gene, CDR3 DNA, CDR3 protein. D genes are given only for firm matches. For some rows the clone size is stated as once, few or many, or as a class when expanded; others skip it.

many	NA	TRBV11-1	TRBJ2-1	TGTGCCAGCAGCTTATTCAGGGTCAATGAGCAGTTCTTC	CASSLFRVNEQFF
NA	TRBD1	TRBV2	TRBJ2-2	TGTGCCAGCAATTGGGGGACAGCGAACACCGGGGAGCTGTTTTTT	CASNWGTANTGELFF
NA	TRBD1	TRBV13	TRBJ1-3	TGTGCCAGCAGCTTTGGGACAGCCTTAGCTAACTCTGGAAACACCATATATTTT	CASSFGTALANSGNTIYF
many	NA	TRBV12-3/TRBV12-4	TRBJ2-1	TGTGCCAGTTTCTCCTTATCCTACAATGAGCAGTTCTTC	CASFSLSYNEQFF
many	NA	TRBV6-1	TRBJ1-4	TGTGCCAGCAGTGAGGACAGATTTAATGAAAAACTGTTTTTT	CASSEDRFNEKLFF
many	NA	TRBV10-3	TRBJ1-3	TGTGCCATCAGTGACTACCAGGGACTCTCTGGAAACACCATATATTTT	CAISDYQGLSGNTIYF
many	NA	TRBV15	TRBJ1-1	TGTGCCACCAGCAGAGATCGGCAGAGGTTTTTGAACACTGAAGCTTTCTTT	CATSRDRQRFLNTEAFF
NA	NA	TRBV20-1	TRBJ1-5	TGCAGTGCTAGAGCCTCGAGCGGGAGCACCCATCATCAGCCCCAGCATTTT	CSARASSGSTHHQPQHF
many	TRBD1	TRBV11-1	TRBJ1-5	TGTGCCAGCAGCTTAGATTCGGGGGACAGTTCCAAACCCCAGCATTTT	CASSLDSGDSSKPQHF
many	TRBD2	TRBV7-3	TRBJ2-1	TGTGCCAGCAGCCCCAGCGGGAGGGCCTCCTACAATGAGCAGTTCTTC	CASSPSGRASYNEQFF
few	NA	TRBV14	TRBJ2-1	TGTGCCAGCAGCCCGGACGGAATCTACAATGAGCAGTTCTTC	CASSPDGIYNEQFF
many	NA	TRBV7-3	TRBJ1-1	TGTGCCAGCAGCGTCGAAGCGAACACTGAAGCTTTCTTT	CASSVEANTEAFF
many	NA	TRBV25-1	TRBJ1-5	TGTGCCAGCCAAGCGGGGGTTCAGCCCCAGCATTTT	CASQAGVQPQHF
many	NA	TRBV5-1	TRBJ2-5	TGCGCCAGCAGCTTGGACGCGACGAAGACCCAGTACTTC	CASSLDATKTQYF
many	TRBD2	TRBV6-1	TRBJ2-2	TGTGCCAGCAGTTTCCGGACTAGAAGCACCGGGGAGCTGTTTTTT	CASSFRTRSTGELFF
many	NA	TRBV6-1	TRBJ1-5	TGTGCCAGCAGTCCTCAGTTGAGGGCCAATCAGCCCCAGCATTTT	CASSPQLRANQPQHF
many	NA	TRBV7-6	TRBJ2-3	TGTGCCAGCAGCCCCCGAATCACAGATACGCAGTATTTT	CASSPRITDTQYF
many	NA	TRBV2	TRBJ2-3	TGTGCCAGCTTTTATTCCCAATCAGATACGCAGTATTTT	CASFYSQSDTQYF
NA	NA	TRBV28	TRBJ2-5	TGTGCCAGCACCTCCCTCCTTGAGACCCAGTACTTC	CASTSLLETQYF
many	NA	TRBV2	TRBJ1-3	TGTGCCAGCAGAGGGACAAGCTCTGGAAACACCATATATTTT	CASRGTSSGNTIYF
many	NA	TRBV5-4	TRBJ1-6	TGTGCCAGCAGGTCCACGGAAGGGTCCTATTCACCCCTCCACTTT	CASRSTEGSYSPLHF
many	NA	TRBV11-2	TRBJ2-1	TGTGCCAGCAGCACGTCCGTCAAAGCTGACAATGAGCAGTTCTTC	CASSTSVKADNEQFF
many	NA	TRBV5-1	TRBJ2-2	TGCGCCAGCAGCCTGCCGGGTGGGGGCACCGGGGAGCTGTTTTTT	CASSLPGGGTGELFF
NA	NA	TRBV20-1	TRBJ1-5	TGCAGTGCTAGAGCAGGGGCCCAGAATCAGCCCCAGCATTTT	CSARAGAQNQPQHF
few	NA	TRBV18	TRBJ2-3	TGTGCCAGCTCCCCTAGCGCTACTAGCACAGATACGCAGTATTTT	CASSPSATSTDTQYF
few	NA	TRBV11-3	TRBJ2-1	TGTGCCAGCAGCTTAGATTCGGCGGGCTACGACAATGAGCAGTTCTTC	CASSLDSAGYDNEQFF